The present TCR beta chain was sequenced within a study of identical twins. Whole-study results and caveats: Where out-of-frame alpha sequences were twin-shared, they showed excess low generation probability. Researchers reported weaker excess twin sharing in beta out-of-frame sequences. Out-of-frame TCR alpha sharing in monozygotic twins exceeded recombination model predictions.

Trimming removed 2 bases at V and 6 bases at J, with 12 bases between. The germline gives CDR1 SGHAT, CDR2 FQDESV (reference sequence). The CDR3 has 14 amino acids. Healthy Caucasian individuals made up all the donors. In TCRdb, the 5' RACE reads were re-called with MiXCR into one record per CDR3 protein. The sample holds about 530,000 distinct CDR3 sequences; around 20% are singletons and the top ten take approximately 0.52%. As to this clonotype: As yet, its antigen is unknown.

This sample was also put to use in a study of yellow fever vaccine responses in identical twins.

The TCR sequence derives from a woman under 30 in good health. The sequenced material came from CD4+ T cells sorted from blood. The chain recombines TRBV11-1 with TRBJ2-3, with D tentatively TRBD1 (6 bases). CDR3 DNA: TGTGCCAGCAGCTTATTGGGGACATTCGATACGCAGTATTTT. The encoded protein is CASSLLGTFDTQYF.